The 7 T cell receptor beta chains reported below all come from one sample, sequenced in a study of T cell clusters in autoimmune cytopenias (dated by TCRdb to about 2019). Each sample's TRB amplification started from 250 ng of peripheral blood genomic DNA, which corresponds to some 41,000 genome equivalents. The reads were generated on an Illumina MiSeq. TRB rearrangements were amplified by multiplex PCR using a touch-down protocol with TRB-A and TRB-B primer pools mixed in one tube. The reads were reprocessed in TCRdb, with one entry per CDR3 protein sequence and no accompanying DNA. This specimen's table enumerates roughly 9,000 distinct CDR3 sequences. Clones ranked in the top ten supply around 3.3% of the sample. Sequencing was performed on peripheral blood. These receptors were obtained from a human donor with an autoimmune cytopenia or autoimmune hepatitis (not recorded which).

This clonotype is medium-sized by frequency. The rearrangement uses TRBV7-6 and TRBJ2-1; the D gene TCRdb calls, TRBD1, cannot be checked with no DNA. Germline CDR1 and CDR2: SGHVS and FNYEAQ. This CDR3 is 14 amino acids long. The CDR3 spells CASSLGGGTTEQFF.

The chain couples TRBV20-1 to TRBJ1-4. Germline V CDR1 and CDR2: DFQATT, SNEGSKA (reference sequence). This CDR3 has 14 residues. CDR3 residues: CSASWAGDNEKLFF.

By frequency, this clonotype registers medium-sized. The chain is built from TRBV6-5 and TRBJ1-5; lacking DNA, the TRBD1 call made by TCRdb goes unchecked. Germline lookup yields CDR1 MNHEY and CDR2 SVGAGI. This CDR3 has 14 residues. The CDR3: CASRQDRRGQPQHF.

This rearrangement joins TRBV20-1 to TRBJ2-1. CDR1 is DFQATT and CDR2 is SNEGSKA in the germline V gene (reference sequence). This CDR3 region has 14 residues. Here the CDR3 reads CSATFGRSYNEQFF.

The J gene is TRBJ2-2, the V gene TRBV4-3; TCRdb's D gene call, TRBD2, goes unchecked for lack of DNA. Germline V lookup: CDR1 LGHNA, CDR2 YSLEER. This CDR3 region has 15 residues. The CDR3 spells CASSQEIARHGELFF.

V usage is TRBV20-1 and J usage is TRBJ1-6; as DNA is missing, the TRBD1 call by TCRdb cannot be tested. CDR1 is DFQATT, CDR2 SNEGSKA, per germline (reference sequence). This CDR3 has 17 amino acids. CDR3 amino acids: CSARPYGGGGINSPLHF.

Considering frequency, this clonotype is medium-sized (0.01 to 0.1%). The rearrangement joins TRBV6-6 to TRBJ1-5; checking the TCRdb D call of TRBD1 is not possible without DNA. The germline CDR1 and CDR2 sequences are MNHNY and SVGAGI (reference sequence). The CDR3 runs to 11 residues. The CDR3 spells CASSSRDDQHF.